These T cell receptor beta chains were read from a single sample in a study of T cells in Graves' hyperthyroidism and ophthalmopathy. TCRdb re-derived calls from the multiplex PCR reads in MiXCR, one entry per CDR3 protein. The sample includes hundreds of thousands of distinct CDR3 sequences, under 60% seen only once; the top ten take approximately 8.2%. Sequenced: peripheral blood or thyroid tissue (not recorded which). These TCRs come from a young woman with Graves' hyperthyroidism. CDR3s include the opening cysteine and the closing phenylalanine or tryptophan. The order of the fields is J gene, clone size, D gene, V gene, CDR3 protein, CDR3 DNA. D genes are given only for firm matches. Clone size is not always given. Where it is, it says once, few, many or a class for expanded clones.

J: TRBJ2-7; size: few; D: TRBD2; V: TRBV7-6; CDR3: CASSKLADSYEQYF; DNA: TGTGCCAGCAGCAAACTAGCGGATTCCTACGAGCAGTACTTC
J: TRBJ2-7; size: .; D: .; V: TRBV19; CDR3: CASSIGVGPREQYF; DNA: TGTGCCAGTAGTATAGGCGTGGGACCTCGGGAGCAGTACTTC
J: TRBJ1-6; size: many; D: .; V: TRBV7-3; CDR3: CASSLGGPYNSPLHF; DNA: TGTGCCAGCAGCTTGGGGGGGCCCTATAATTCACCCCTCCACTTT
J: TRBJ1-3; size: once; D: .; V: TRBV29-1; CDR3: CSVAGTSGSTDTGNTIYF; DNA: TGCAGCGTCGCCGGGACTAGCGGGAGCACAGATACTGGAAACACCATATATTTT
J: TRBJ2-6; size: .; D: .; V: TRBV20-1; CDR3: CSALQGNGANVLTF; DNA: TGCAGTGCCCTACAGGGAAATGGGGCCAACGTCCTGACTTTC
J: TRBJ2-2; size: many; D: .; V: TRBV24-1; CDR3: CATSVGRNTGELFF; DNA: TGTGCCACCAGTGTGGGCAGGAACACCGGGGAGCTGTTTTTT
J: TRBJ1-6; size: .; D: .; V: TRBV10-3; CDR3: CAISDLRTDSPLHF; DNA: TGTGCCATCAGTGATCTGAGGACGGATTCACCCCTCCACTTT
J: TRBJ2-5; size: .; D: TRBD2; V: TRBV2; CDR3: CASSYRGTREETQYF; DNA: TGTGCCAGCAGTTATCGGGGGACTAGAGAAGAGACCCAGTACTTC
J: TRBJ1-4; size: .; D: .; V: TRBV12-3/TRBV12-4; CDR3: CASSLRQMHREKLFF; DNA: TGTGCCAGCAGTTTACGCCAAATGCACAGAGAAAAACTGTTTTTT
J: TRBJ2-1; size: .; D: .; V: TRBV25-1; CDR3: CASREDGGNEQFF; DNA: TGTGCCAGCAGGGAGGACGGCGGCAATGAGCAGTTCTTC
J: TRBJ1-2; size: many; D: TRBD1; V: TRBV7-3; CDR3: CASSLGPGGYGYTF; DNA: TGTGCCAGCAGCTTAGGGCCAGGGGGCTATGGCTACACCTTC
J: TRBJ1-5; size: few; D: .; V: TRBV9; CDR3: CASSVGGTNQPQHF; DNA: TGTGCCAGCAGCGTTGGGGGTACCAATCAGCCCCAGCATTTT
J: TRBJ1-1; size: many; D: .; V: TRBV10-3; CDR3: CAISELRGNTEAFF; DNA: TGTGCCATCAGTGAGTTACGGGGGAACACTGAAGCTTTCTTT
J: TRBJ1-6; size: many; D: .; V: TRBV2; CDR3: CARTGRSRNSPLHF; DNA: TGTGCCAGGACGGGACGGTCGAGGAATTCACCCCTCCACTTT
J: TRBJ2-7; size: .; D: .; V: TRBV10-3; CDR3: CASSRGQYGTYEQYF; DNA: TGTGCCAGCAGTAGAGGACAGTACGGGACCTACGAGCAGTACTTC
J: TRBJ1-2; size: few; D: .; V: TRBV2; CDR3: CASSEPPSEGYTF; DNA: TGTGCCAGCAGTGAACCCCCCTCGGAAGGCTACACCTTC
J: TRBJ1-4; size: .; D: .; V: TRBV7-9; CDR3: CASSLGGVRGEKLFF; DNA: TGTGCCAGCAGCTTAGGTGGGGTACGGGGTGAAAAACTGTTTTTT
J: TRBJ2-5; size: .; D: .; V: TRBV25-1; CDR3: CASRDRAGPIQETQYF; DNA: TGCGCCAGCAGAGATAGGGCGGGACCAATCCAAGAGACCCAGTACTTC
J: TRBJ2-5; size: few; D: TRBD1; V: TRBV19; CDR3: CASSAWTGQETQYF; DNA: TGTGCCAGTAGTGCCTGGACAGGGCAGGAGACCCAGTACTTC
J: TRBJ1-2; size: .; D: .; V: TRBV20-1; CDR3: CSARDRLAGVAYTF; DNA: TGCAGTGCTAGAGATCGACTAGCGGGAGTTGCCTACACCTTC
J: TRBJ2-7; size: few; D: .; V: TRBV20-1; CDR3: CSAREERWLSYEQYF; DNA: TGCAGTGCTAGAGAGGAGCGATGGCTCTCCTACGAGCAGTACTTC
J: TRBJ2-7; size: .; D: .; V: TRBV24-1; CDR3: CAISGGPLQGEQYF; DNA: TGTGCCATCAGTGGAGGTCCCCTCCAGGGCGAGCAGTACTTC
J: TRBJ2-7; size: once; D: .; V: TRBV5-4; CDR3: CASRAGGAHDYEQYF; DNA: TGTGCCAGCAGAGCCGGCGGGGCCCATGACTACGAGCAGTACTTC
J: TRBJ2-7; size: many; D: .; V: TRBV7-9; CDR3: CASSTIRGNYEQYF; DNA: TGTGCCAGCAGCACGATCCGGGGAAACTACGAGCAGTACTTC
J: TRBJ1-4; size: .; D: .; V: TRBV14; CDR3: CASSSDGATNEKLFF; DNA: TGTGCCAGCTCATCGGACGGAGCAACTAATGAAAAACTGTTTTTT
J: TRBJ2-6; size: many; D: .; V: TRBV2; CDR3: CASSASGANVLTF; DNA: TGTGCCAGCAGTGCATCTGGGGCCAACGTCCTGACTTTC
J: TRBJ2-6; size: few; D: .; V: TRBV6-5; CDR3: CASSFRPRGANVLTF; DNA: TGTGCCAGCAGTTTTAGACCGAGGGGGGCCAACGTCCTGACTTTC
J: TRBJ1-5; size: .; D: .; V: TRBV2; CDR3: CASNQCHQPQHF; DNA: TGTGCCAGCAACCAGTGCCATCAGCCCCAGCATTTT